This T cell receptor (beta chain) derives from a study of cytomegalovirus exposure and HLA in healthy donors. The CDR3 covers 12 residues. Trimming removed 2 bases from V and 4 bases from J, with 6 bases in between. Germline lookup yields CDR1 MDHEN and CDR2 SYDVKM. Study-level results: In vitro, three CMV-associated chains proved specific for CMV antigens.

Notes on this clone: Antigen specificity is unknown. Other nucleotide sequences in the sample specify the same CDR3.

The table came from immunoSEQ multiplex PCR; TCRdb's copy has only in-frame clones and leaves some out. The sample yields around 190,000 clones, approximately 81% seen once. Input material: PBMCs. This chain links TRBV28 with TRBJ2-7, with D possibly matching TRBD2 (5 bases). The TCR sequence derives from a man between 18 and 35 years old in good health and CMV-seropositive. CDR3: CASSLTGYEQYF. Here the CDR3 DNA reads TGTGCCAGCAGTTTAACGGGGTACGAGCAGTACTTC.